These T cell receptor beta chains were read from a single sample in a study of early T cells in non-severe SARS-CoV-2 infection. Using its own MiXCR run on the 5' RACE reads, TCRdb lists one record per CDR3 protein. The sample lists under 70,000 distinct CDR3 sequences, approximately 6.1% seen once, with around 3.5% in the top ten. The sample was whole blood, taken at baseline. The receptors here all came from an adult who was a healthcare worker with PCR-confirmed SARS-CoV-2 infection or an uninfected control (not recorded which). The CDR3 runs from the conserved cysteine through the conserved F or W. Each record gives: J gene, D gene, clone size, V gene, CDR3 DNA, CDR3 protein. D genes are given only for firm matches. Rows may omit the clone size; those that give it use once, few, many or a size class.

>TRBJ2-3|TRBD2|few|TRBV29-1
TGCAGCGTTATAATGGCTACTAGCGGGAGGACTAGCACAGATACGCAGTATTTT
CSVIMATSGRTSTDTQYF
>TRBJ2-3|TRBD2|many|TRBV3-1
TGTGCCAGCACCTCATGGACTAGCGGGAGGGCGGGCACAGATACGCAGTATTTT
CASTSWTSGRAGTDTQYF
>TRBJ2-1|-|few|TRBV30
TGTGCCTACCGGACTGGGTCCTACAATGAGCAGTTCTTC
CAYRTGSYNEQFF
>TRBJ2-1|-|many|TRBV18
TGTGCCAGCTCACGAGGGGAGATAGCCTACAATGAGCAGTTCTTC
CASSRGEIAYNEQFF
>TRBJ2-7|TRBD2|many|TRBV4-2
TGTGCCAGCAGCCAAGATAATTCCGGGACTAGCGGGAGGGCCACCGAGCAGTACTTC
CASSQDNSGTSGRATEQYF
>TRBJ1-4|TRBD1|few|TRBV23-1
TGCGCCAGCAGTCAACTACAGGGGGCTTCAGGAAAACTGTTTTTT
CASSQLQGASGKLFF
>TRBJ2-7|-|few|TRBV5-1
TGCGCCAGCAGCTGGGGGACTGCGGCCTACGAGCAGTACTTC
CASSWGTAAYEQYF
>TRBJ2-7|TRBD1|many|TRBV6-5
TGTGCCAGCAGTTACTCGGGACAGGGCCTGCAGTACTTC
CASSYSGQGLQYF
>TRBJ2-7|-|-|TRBV7-2
TGTGCCAGCAGCCCGGTTACCGGGACTGCCTTGGAGCAGTACTTC
CASSPVTGTALEQYF
>TRBJ2-3|-|-|TRBV29-1
TGCAGTCATCTTGGTTGGAATACGCAGTATTTT
CSHLGWNTQYF
>TRBJ2-1|TRBD1|many|TRBV6-2/TRBV6-3
TGTGCCAGCAGTCAAATCCGGGACAGGGGCAACGATGAGCAGTTCTTC
CASSQIRDRGNDEQFF
>TRBJ1-4|-|many|TRBV29-1
TGCAGCGTTGACGATCCTAGGTCGAATGAAAAACTGTTTTTT
CSVDDPRSNEKLFF
>TRBJ1-2|-|-|TRBV7-9
TGTGCCAGCAGCTTAGATGGTGGGCAGGGCTACACCTTC
CASSLDGGQGYTF
>TRBJ1-1|-|many|TRBV24-1
TGTGCCACCAGTGATGGAGGGGGGCCCACTGAAGCTTTCTTT
CATSDGGGPTEAFF
>TRBJ2-4|-|few|TRBV19
TGTGCCAGTAAGGCCGGGCCCGACCATGGCATTCAGTACTTC
CASKAGPDHGIQYF
>TRBJ2-7|TRBD2|many|TRBV5-4
TGTGCCAGCAGCAGCCTTTCTAGCGGTGCCTACGAGCAGTACTTC
CASSSLSSGAYEQYF
>TRBJ2-7|-|many|TRBV10-3
TGTGCCATCAGTGAGTCGGACACGGGCTCCTACGAGCAGTACTTC
CAISESDTGSYEQYF
>TRBJ2-7|-|-|TRBV28
TGTGCCAGCAGTCCGGGGGAGACAACCTACGACGAGCAGTACTTC
CASSPGETTYDEQYF
>TRBJ1-2|-|many|TRBV20-1
TGCAGTGCTAGAATACAGGCCTATGGCTACACCTTC
CSARIQAYGYTF
>TRBJ1-5|-|many|TRBV24-1
TGTGCCACCAGTGAGGGGGATCAGCCCCAGCATTTT
CATSEGDQPQHF
>TRBJ2-7|TRBD2|-|TRBV6-8
TGTGCCAGCAGTTACACGGCTAGCGGGAAACCGAGCTCCTACGAGCAGTACTTC
CASSYTASGKPSSYEQYF
>TRBJ1-2|TRBD1|many|TRBV19
TGTGCCAGTTCTAAACAGGGGATCTATGGCTACACCTTC
CASSKQGIYGYTF
>TRBJ2-7|-|-|TRBV29-1
TGCAGCGTTGAAGTGGCAGCGACCTCCTACGAGCAGTACTTC
CSVEVAATSYEQYF
>TRBJ1-2|-|many|TRBV28
TGTGCCAGCAGTTCCACAAATAACTATGGCTACACCTTC
CASSSTNNYGYTF
>TRBJ2-1|TRBD2|many|TRBV7-2
TGTGCCAGCAGCCCCAGCGGGGGGGTCTACAATGAGCAGTTCTTC
CASSPSGGVYNEQFF
>TRBJ2-5|TRBD2|-|TRBV19
TGTGCCAGTAGTCCCGGACTAGCGACGGAGACCCAGTACTTC
CASSPGLATETQYF
>TRBJ2-2|TRBD2|many|TRBV28
TGTGCCAGCACCCGGGGAGGGGTAAACACCGGGGAGCTGTTTTTT
CASTRGGVNTGELFF